This T cell receptor (beta chain) emerged from a study of cytomegalovirus exposure and HLA in healthy donors. Study summary: Of roughly 360 genotyped donors, about 80% grouped in the Caucasian-associated ancestry cluster. Overall study findings and caveats: It has been reported that TCR beta sequences accurately predicted the HLA-A and HLA-B alleles of most subjects.

This CDR3 spans 18 amino acids. Germline V gives CDR1 SGHDN, CDR2 FVKESK. The V end was cut by 2 bases, the J end by 3 bases, with 20 bases between. Worth noting for this clone: The antigen is not known.

The PCR used 60 Vbeta and 13 Jbeta primers. Assay: immunoSEQ multiplex PCR; the TCRdb copy retains only in-frame clones and omits some. The table lists 130,000 or so clones, about 80% of them singletons, with less than 2% in the top ten. The source material was PBMCs. The TCR was taken from a woman in her thirties or forties in good health and CMV-seronegative. The J gene is TRBJ2-1, the V gene TRBV14, with a possible D match to TRBD2 (6 bases). Written as DNA, the CDR3 is TGTGCCAGCAGCCAACGCCGCTCCGCCGGGAGTGGCTACAATGAGCAGTTCTTC. It specifies CASSQRRSAGSGYNEQFF.